Below, 7 T cell receptor beta chains from the same sample are listed, as sequenced in a study of patients and donors after allogeneic stem cell transplantation. TCRdb itself ran the RT-PCR reads through MiXCR, one entry per CDR3 protein. The sample carries 800,000 to 1,000,000 distinct CDR3 sequences, more than 15% recorded once. Sequencing used blood, either unsorted or a sorted T cell fraction (not recorded which). These receptors were obtained from a human donor who was either an allogeneic HSCT recipient or a stem cell or donor lymphocyte infusion donor (not recorded which). It is not recorded whose cells these are; they may come from a transplant donor.

This clonotype was seen many times. The chain combines TRBV24-1 with TRBJ2-1, with D unresolved. Germline values: CDR1 KGHDR, CDR2 SFDVKD. Trimming left V 2 bases short and J 9 bases short, with 13 bases between. The CDR3 consists of 14 residues. The CDR3 DNA is TGTGCCACCAGTGATTCTCGAGAAGTACGTGAGCAGTTCTTC. This sequence encodes CATSDSREVREQFF.

The chain joins TRBV12-3 or TRBV12-4 to TRBJ2-3; D is undetermined. The V gene lost 10 bases and the J gene lost 6 bases, with 8 bases spanning the gap. This CDR3 has 10 amino acids. CDR3 DNA: TGTGCCACCCTCGCGGATACGCAGTATTTT. It codes for CATLADTQYF.

The chain carries TRBV3-1 and TRBJ2-1; the D gene is possibly TRBD2 (6 bases). V was clipped by 0 bases and J by 8 bases, with 14 bases between them. The CDR3 runs to 15 residues. The germline gives CDR1 LGHDT, CDR2 YNNKEL (reference sequence). The CDR3 spells CASSQDQLAQDEQFF. Here the CDR3 DNA reads TGTGCCAGCAGCCAAGATCAACTAGCTCAGGATGAGCAGTTCTTC.

This clonotype was found many times. V gene TRBV12-3 or TRBV12-4 combines with J gene TRBJ2-3; D remains ambiguous. V dropped 3 bases and J dropped 4 bases, with 2 bases sitting between them. This CDR3 has 11 amino acids. Written as DNA, the CDR3 is TGTGCCAGCAGTTTCTCAGATACGCAGTATTTT. Protein product: CASSFSDTQYF.

This chain joins TRBV12-3 or TRBV12-4 and TRBJ2-5, with D tentatively TRBD2 (5 bases). The V and J ends lost 6 bases and 5 bases respectively, with 22 bases between them. The CDR3 has 16 residues. CDR3 region: CASRRSEGRLAETQYF. CDR3 nucleotides: TGTGCCAGCAGGCGGTCAGAGGGCAGGTTGGCGGAGACCCAGTACTTC.

V gene TRBV6-1 combines with J gene TRBJ2-2, with TRBD1 matching over 7 bases. The CDR3 covers 14 residues. In germline, CDR1 is MNHNS, CDR2 SASEGT. Trimming at V came to 6 bases and at J to 5 bases, leaving 6 bases not matched to a gene. The CDR3 DNA follows: TGTGCCAGCAGGGTGACAGGGTTGACCGGGGAGCTGTTTTTT. Translating gives CASRVTGLTGELFF.

The genes are TRBV5-1 and TRBJ2-1; D may be TRBD2 (5 bases). This CDR3 has 14 residues. Germline CDR1 SGHRS, CDR2 YFSETQ. The ends were cut back, 3 bases at V and 4 bases at J, with 11 bases in the middle. The CDR3 region has the DNA TGCGCCAGCAGCTCGGAGGCCGTTTACAATGAGCAGTTCTTC. Translating gives CASSSEAVYNEQFF.